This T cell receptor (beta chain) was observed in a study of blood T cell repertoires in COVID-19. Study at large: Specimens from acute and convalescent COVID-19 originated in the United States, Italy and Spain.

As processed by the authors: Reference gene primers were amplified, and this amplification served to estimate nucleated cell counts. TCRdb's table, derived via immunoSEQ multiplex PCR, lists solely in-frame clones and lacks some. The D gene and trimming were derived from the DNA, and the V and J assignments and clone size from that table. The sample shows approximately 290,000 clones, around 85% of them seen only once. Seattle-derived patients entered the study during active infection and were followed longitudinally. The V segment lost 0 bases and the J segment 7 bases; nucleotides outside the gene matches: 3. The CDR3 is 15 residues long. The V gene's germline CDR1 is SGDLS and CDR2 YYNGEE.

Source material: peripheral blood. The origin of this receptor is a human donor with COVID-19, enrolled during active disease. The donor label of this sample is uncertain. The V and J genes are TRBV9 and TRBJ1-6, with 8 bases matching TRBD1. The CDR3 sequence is CASSVAGQENSPLHF. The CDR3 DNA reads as TGTGCCAGCAGCGTAGCGGGACAGGAGAATTCACCCCTCCACTTT.